The T cell receptor (beta chain) described here comes from a study of beta chain features in type 1 diabetes. The entirety of the isolated RNA underwent reverse transcription, so expressed TCRB transcripts were sequenced. Sequenced naive, central memory and regulatory T cell samples produced an average of around 3.5 million reads. Measured with immunoSEQ multiplex PCR; TCRdb has only the in-frame clones, and not every one. The top ten clones hold roughly 0.019% of a sample with under 450,000 clones, about 15% of them seen once. Germline-derived CDR1 and CDR2 are SNHLY and FYNNEI. Trimming cost V 1 base and J 14 bases, with 9 bases left between them. CDR3 length equals 11 residues. One heparinised blood draw, averaging roughly 0.12 L, came from each donor. The sample holds a few counts of this clone. The antigen is not known. Study-wide findings and caveats: VDJ junctions sequenced from type 1 diabetes patients showed fewer insertions and more deletions. PCR might show a preference for shorter templates, equally across patients and controls.

The clonotype was recovered from a woman aged 18-29 years in good health. The rearrangement links TRBV2 to TRBJ2-1; tentatively, D is TRBD1 (5 bases). Specimen: naive CD4+ T cells from blood. As DNA, the CDR3 is TGTGCCAGCAGTGAAGAGCTAGGGGAGTTCTTC. Its protein is CASSEELGEFF.